These T cell receptor beta chains were read from a single sample in a study of T cell repertoires in aging, cancer and after chemotherapy. TCRdb ran MiXCR on the multiplex PCR reads and lists one entry per CDR3 protein. The sample lists some 11,000 distinct CDR3 sequences; 40% to 45% were seen once. Sequenced input: blood. These receptors all come from a human donor in good health. Each CDR3 is given with its conserved first and last residue. The order of the fields is V gene, J gene, clone size, D gene, CDR3 DNA, CDR3 protein. D genes are given only for firm matches. Clone size is given for some rows only: seen once, a few or many times, or a class if the clone is expanded.

TRBV4-1	TRBJ1-2	-	TRBD1	TGCGCCAGCAGCCAAGTTCATGGGGACAGGGGTAGAAATGGCTACACCTTC	CASSQVHGDRGRNGYTF
TRBV5-6	TRBJ1-5	-	-	TGTGCCAGCAGCTCGACAGGAGGGGAACATCAGCCCCAGCATTTT	CASSSTGGEHQPQHF
TRBV6-5	TRBJ2-7	few	TRBD1	TGTGCCAGCAGTTATAGGACAGGGGCCTACGAGCAGTACTTC	CASSYRTGAYEQYF
TRBV6-5	TRBJ2-7	few	TRBD2	TGTGCCAGCAGCCAGGGACTAGCGGGAGCCCAGCAGTACTTC	CASSQGLAGAQQYF
TRBV12-5	TRBJ2-3	-	-	TGTGCTAGTGGCCCTGGGGTTTATTACGAGGGCACAGATACGCAGTATTTT	CASGPGVYYEGTDTQYF
TRBV6-5	TRBJ1-5	-	-	TGTGCCAGCAAGAAGGATGAGGGGGAGGTTCAGCCCCAGCATTTT	CASKKDEGEVQPQHF
TRBV4-3	TRBJ1-5	-	-	TGCGCCAGCAGTCAATTACAGGGACCCCAGCCCCAGCATTTT	CASSQLQGPQPQHF
TRBV5-6	TRBJ2-3	few	-	TGTGCCAGCAGCTTAGTGGGGGGGGCGAATACGCAGTATTTT	CASSLVGGANTQYF
TRBV4-3	TRBJ2-3	-	-	TGCGCCAGCAGCCAACAGGGAAGCACAGATACGCAGTATTTT	CASSQQGSTDTQYF
TRBV6-6	TRBJ2-1	-	TRBD1	TGTGCCAGCAACCGGGACAGGGGAGATGAGCAGTTCTTC	CASNRDRGDEQFF
TRBV30	TRBJ2-2	once	TRBD2	TGTGCCTGGAGTTCCGGGACTAGCGGGAGTTTCACCGGGGAGCTGTTTTTT	CAWSSGTSGSFTGELFF
TRBV28	TRBJ2-5	few	-	TGTGCCAGCAGTGCCTCTGAGTGGGCTGGGCAAGAGACCCAGTACTTC	CASSASEWAGQETQYF
TRBV27	TRBJ2-2	-	-	TGTGCCAGCAGTTTTTGGGGGCGGACCGGGGAGCTGTTTTTT	CASSFWGRTGELFF
TRBV12-3/TRBV12-4	TRBJ2-1	-	TRBD2	TGTGCCAGCACCCCTCCCGCGGGAGATCATTACAATGAGCAGTTCTTC	CASTPPAGDHYNEQFF
TRBV28	TRBJ1-4	-	-	TGTGCCAGCAGTTTAGGGACATCTCGAGAGGAAAAACTGTTTTTT	CASSLGTSREEKLFF
TRBV10-3	TRBJ2-7	-	-	TGTGTCATCAGTGAGATGGGGGGTTCCTACGAGCAGTACTTC	CVISEMGGSYEQYF
TRBV4-3	TRBJ1-1	-	TRBD1	TGCGCCAGCAGCCGCGACGGGACAGGGGGTACGACTGAAGCTTTCTTT	CASSRDGTGGTTEAFF
TRBV29-1	TRBJ1-2	-	TRBD1	TGCAGCGTTGTGGGTATGACAGGGACGAACTACACCTTC	CSVVGMTGTNYTF
TRBV4-3	TRBJ2-3	few	TRBD2	TGTGCCAGCAGCCCTACGGCGGGAGCAAAGACAGATACGCAGTATTTT	CASSPTAGAKTDTQYF
TRBV6-5	TRBJ2-3	few	-	TGTGCCAGCGGGGAGTCTTCGACAGATACGCAGTATTTT	CASGESSTDTQYF
TRBV12-3/TRBV12-4	TRBJ2-1	-	-	TGTGCCAGCAGCCCCTACAGGGCATATGAGCAGTTCTTC	CASSPYRAYEQFF
TRBV12-3/TRBV12-4	TRBJ1-1	-	TRBD1	TGTGCTAGTGGTTTGAGACAGGGTGGGAACACTGAAGCTTTCTTT	CASGLRQGGNTEAFF
TRBV27	TRBJ2-3	-	TRBD2	TGTGCCAGTAAACTAGCGGAATCCACAGATACGCAGTATTTT	CASKLAESTDTQYF
TRBV27	TRBJ2-7	few	TRBD1	TGTGCCAGCAGTTTGGAAGGGGGCCACGTGAACGAGCAGTACTTC	CASSLEGGHVNEQYF
TRBV12-3/TRBV12-4	TRBJ2-1	few	-	TGTGCCAGCAGTTTAGGGCAAGGCAATGAGCAGTTCTTC	CASSLGQGNEQFF
TRBV20-1	TRBJ2-7	few	-	TGCAGTGCGTATTCTAGTCTCCGTAGTTCCTACGAGCAGTACTTC	CSAYSSLRSSYEQYF
TRBV4-2	TRBJ2-3	-	TRBD2	TGTGCCAGCAGCCCGGGACTAGCGGGGGGGCGGGACACAGATACGCAGTATTTT	CASSPGLAGGRDTDTQYF
TRBV20-1	TRBJ1-5	-	-	TGCAGTGCTAGAGATCGGCAGGGCTCAAGCAATCAGCCCCAGCATTTT	CSARDRQGSSNQPQHF
TRBV7-2	TRBJ1-2	-	-	TGTGCCAGCAGCTCTGACGGGAAATCCACCTTCTTC	CASSSDGKSTFF
TRBV11-2	TRBJ1-2	few	-	TGTGCCAGCAGCTTAGTTGGGCAGCCCTTGGACTCTTATGGCTACACCTTC	CASSLVGQPLDSYGYTF
TRBV7-2	TRBJ2-5	-	-	TGTGCCAGCAGCTTAGGTAGGGGGGGCGTGGAGACCCAGTACTTC	CASSLGRGGVETQYF
TRBV12-3/TRBV12-4	TRBJ2-2	few	-	TGTGCCAGCAGTTTAGGGGCTACCGGGGAGCTGTTTTTT	CASSLGATGELFF
TRBV27	TRBJ2-5	-	-	TGTGCCAGCAGTTTAAGACCAAGAGCGGGTGACCAAGAGACCCAGTACTTC	CASSLRPRAGDQETQYF
TRBV15	TRBJ1-6	few	-	TGTGCCACCAGCAGAGGGGGGGTCGGGGATAATTCACCCCTCCACTTT	CATSRGGVGDNSPLHF
TRBV15	TRBJ1-2	few	TRBD1	TGTGCCACCTCCCTACAGGGGAGTAACTATGGCTACACCTTC	CATSLQGSNYGYTF
TRBV20-1	TRBJ1-1	few	-	TGCAGTGCTAGAGGGCATGTATCTGAAGCTTTCTTT	CSARGHVSEAFF
TRBV20-1	TRBJ1-2	-	-	TGCAGTGCCTGGACTAGAAACTATGGCTACACCTTC	CSAWTRNYGYTF
TRBV6-6	TRBJ1-1	-	-	TGTGCCAGCAGTTACTCGGGGTTGAGGACCACTGAAGCTTTCTTT	CASSYSGLRTTEAFF
TRBV20-1	TRBJ2-1	-	-	TGCAGTGCTAGAGATTCGGTAGGACTACGCAATGAGCAGTTCTTC	CSARDSVGLRNEQFF
TRBV20-1	TRBJ1-6	once	-	TGCAGTGCTTCCCCGCCCGGTACGAATAATTCACCCCTCCACTTT	CSASPPGTNNSPLHF
TRBV7-3	TRBJ2-3	-	TRBD2	TGTGCCAGCAGTTCAAGACTAGCGGGGGGCACAGATACGCAGTATTTT	CASSSRLAGGTDTQYF